A single sample gave rise to the 14 T cell receptor beta chains below, sequenced in a study of blood T cells in healthy people across ages. Primers used in a second PCR of about 6 to 12 cycles were a sample-barcoded 5' primer and a J-beta primer mix. TCRdb used MiXCR to reprocess the 5' RACE reads, holding one entry per CDR3 protein. The sample carries 950,000 to 1,200,000 distinct CDR3 sequences, around two fifths recorded once. Specimen: blood. These TCRs come from a young man in good health.

A few counts support this clonotype. CDR3 in amino acids: CASSLLGGKPVDTQYF. The CDR3 nucleotides are TGTGCCAGCAGCCTTCTGGGGGGGAAGCCTGTAGATACGCAGTATTTT. This chain uses TRBV9 with TRBJ2-3; 7 bases agree with TRBD2. The CDR3 consists of 16 residues. V lost 4 bases to trimming and J lost 5 bases; unmatched junction nucleotides: 13. Germline CDR1 SGDLS, CDR2 YYNGEE.

Only a few counts were recorded for this clonotype. The V call is TRBV6-1, the J call TRBJ2-3; 8 nucleotides agree with TRBD1. The CDR3 runs 14 residues. Germline lookup yields CDR1 MNHNS and CDR2 SASEGT. J was trimmed by 4 bases and V by 7 bases; bases with no gene match: 7. The CDR3 DNA sequence: TGTGCCAGCACCAGGACAGGGTGGGCAGATACGCAGTATTTT. Its translation is CASTRTGWADTQYF.

V usage is TRBV27 and J usage is TRBJ1-6, with 7 bases fitting TRBD1. Germline CDR1 reads MNHEY; CDR2 reads SMNVEV (reference sequence). The V and J ends lost 7 bases and 5 bases, in that order; junction bases with no gene match: 14. The CDR3 is 17 residues long. The CDR3: CASMPLRRGENNSPLHF. The CDR3 nucleotides read TGTGCCAGCATGCCTCTGCGCAGGGGGGAAAATAATTCACCCCTCCACTTT.

The V call is TRBV20-1, the J call TRBJ2-1, with TRBD2 identical over 10 bases. Germline V lookup: CDR1 DFQATT, CDR2 SNEGSKA (reference sequence). Trimming removed 5 bases from V and 11 bases from J; junction bases left unmatched: 12. The CDR3 loop spans 14 amino acids. CDR3 protein: CSAPSRTSGEQQFF. DNA for the CDR3: TGCAGTGCTCCATCCCGGACTAGCGGCGAGCAGCAGTTCTTC.

This clonotype was counted ten times or more. This sequence joins TRBV2 and TRBJ2-5, with D unclear. CDR1 and CDR2 (germline): SNHLY, FYNNEI. This CDR3 has 15 amino acids. V lost 3 bases, J lost 2 bases, and 13 bases lay in between. CDR3 amino acids: CASSDSLGVQETQYF. As DNA, the CDR3 is TGTGCCAGCAGTGACTCCCTTGGAGTACAAGAGACCCAGTACTTC.

The chain combines TRBV7-8 with TRBJ2-7; 7 nucleotides align to TRBD1. The V gene's germline CDR1 is SGHVS and CDR2 FQNEAQ. This CDR3 spans 15 amino acids. Unmatched junction bases numbered 11, after V lost 2 bases and J lost 7 bases. For the CDR3, the DNA is TGTGCCAGCAGCTTACAGGGGACAGTAAGGAATGAGCAGTACTTC. Translated, it gives CASSLQGTVRNEQYF.

A word on this clonotype: The junction and the germline gene differ at one end; a read error may be behind it. The chain uses TRBV27 and TRBJ1-4, with TRBD1 as a possible D gene (6 bases). Germline V CDR1 and CDR2: MNHEY, SMNVEV (reference sequence). This CDR3 spans 15 amino acids. The CDR3 region is CARSATGSVGEKLFF. CDR3 in DNA: TGTGCCCGCAGTGCTACAGGGTCGGTTGGTGAAAAACTGTTTTTT.

The chain is built from TRBV21-1 and TRBJ2-7; the table's D call, TRBD1, has no DNA check behind it. TRBV21-1 is tagged as a pseudogene. This CDR3 has 14 amino acids. The CDR3, as DNA: TGTGCCAGCCACACGATAGACAGAACCTACGAGCAGTACTTC. As protein: CASHTIDRTYEQYF.

V usage is TRBV6-1 and J usage is TRBJ1-1; D remains unclear. Trimming shortened V by 3 bases and J by 2 bases, and 13 bases separated the two germline ends. Germline V gene data show CDR1 as MNHNS and CDR2 as SASEGT. This CDR3 is 15 amino acids long. CDR3 nucleotide sequence: TGTGCCAGCAGTGACGGCAGCCCGCGTAACACTGAAGCTTTCTTT. It is translated as CASSDGSPRNTEAFF.

This chain uses TRBV7-2 with TRBJ1-2; D possibly corresponds to TRBD1 (6 bases). Germline V gene lookup returns CDR1 SGHTA and CDR2 FQGNSA. V gave up 9 bases and J gave up 7 bases, with 15 bases separating them. This CDR3 is 12 amino acids long. The CDR3 DNA reads as TGTGCCAGATGGGAACAGGGCGGTGGCTACACCTTC. It codes for CARWEQGGGYTF.

V and J are TRBV24-1 and TRBJ2-5; 7 bases align to TRBD2. Germline-derived CDR1 and CDR2 are KGHDR and SFDVKD. The CDR3 totals 16 residues. J was trimmed by 2 bases and V by 9 bases; bases with no gene match: 14. CDR3 in amino acids: CATAETGGRVQETQYF. In nucleotides, the CDR3 is TGTGCCACCGCCGAAACCGGCGGGAGAGTTCAAGAGACCCAGTACTTC.

This clonotype was observed a single time. V is TRBV6-1 and J is TRBJ1-2; 8 bases fit TRBD1. The CDR3 loop spans 14 amino acids. Germline lookup yields CDR1 MNHNS and CDR2 SASEGT. Unmatched junction bases numbered 4, after V lost 1 base and J lost 6 bases. CDR3 protein: CASSEVPGGDGYTF. The CDR3 region has the DNA TGTGCCAGCAGTGAAGTGCCAGGGGGCGATGGCTACACCTTC.

This clonotype has only one observation. This chain connects TRBV3-1 to TRBJ1-5, with D hard to call. V gave up 3 bases and J gave up 5 bases, with 14 bases separating them. The CDR3 spans 15 residues. Germline V lookup: CDR1 LGHDT, CDR2 YNNKEL (reference sequence). The CDR3 region has the DNA TGTGCCAGCAGCCACGCCTCTTACCGCCATCAGCCCCAGCATTTT. Amino acid sequence: CASSHASYRHQPQHF.

This chain joins TRBV20-1 and TRBJ1-4; D is ambiguous. This CDR3 contains 14 residues. Germline values: CDR1 DFQATT, CDR2 SNEGSKA (reference sequence). The ends were cut back, 5 bases at V and 0 bases at J, with 10 bases in the middle. This chain's CDR3 is CSALFEATNEKLFF. The CDR3 DNA sequence: TGCAGTGCTCTATTTGAAGCAACTAATGAAAAACTGTTTTTT.